Reported below is one TCR beta chain. Its antigen is unidentified. The CDR3 extends over 15 amino acids. Per the germline V gene, CDR1 is SGHNT and CDR2 is YENEEA. V was clipped by 3 bases and J by 7 bases, with 16 bases between them. Time point of the sample: patch test 3, about 24 weeks after DPC sensitization. The treatment is: therapeutic diphenylcyclopropenone sensitization with weekly scalp DPC. The data are from a study of human T cells and chemical hapten exposure. TCRdb reprocessed the RACE reads with MiXCR, giving one entry per CDR3 protein. The repertoire consists of about 82,000 distinct CDR3 sequences, with around 13% occurring once and the leading ten covering around 5.8%. Whole-study findings and limits: DPC sensitization left the count of TCRs above 1 in 1000 unchanged.

Sequences were derived from whole blood, sampled in connection with sensitization to the hapten diphenylcyclopropenone (DPC). The chain uses TRBV11-3 and TRBJ2-1; no definite D call. The TCR sequence derives from a woman between 50 and 59 years old with alopecia areata. Some clones in this sample may be carry-over from other donors' samples. The CDR3 region has the DNA TGTGCCAGCAGCTTCGGCGGAATAGTAGAAAATGAGCAGTTCTTC. This gives the protein CASSFGGIVENEQFF. Full variable domain (remainder filled in from reference TRBV11-3 and TRBJ2-1): EAGVVQSPRYKIIEKKQPVAFWCNPISGHNTLYWYLQNLGQGPELLIRYENEEAVDDSQLPKDRFSAERLKGVDSTLKIQPAELGDSAVYLCASSFGGIVENEQFFGPGTRLTVL.